This T cell receptor (beta chain) derives from a study of T cell repertoires in cytomegalovirus infection. Study overall: Alongside well-studied HLA-B-restricted CMV epitopes, recently identified HLA-C-restricted CMV epitopes were also used. Public TCR beta signature analysis indicated the presence of both CMV infection and matching HLA type.

TCRdb re-called the reads through MiXCR, storing one row per CDR3 protein. In the table there are hundreds of thousands of distinct CDR3 sequences, 30% to 35% of which are singletons. Study findings and constraints: Totalled public TCR beta family frequency picked out people who carried CMV plus the relevant HLA. HLA-C-restricted TCR beta clonotypes specific for CMV led the ex vivo response.

About this clonotype itself: Its cognate antigen is unknown.

This CDR3 has 16 amino acids. Losses at the gene ends were 3 bases for V and 0 bases for J; bases not matched to a gene: 8. The germline CDR1 and CDR2 sequences are KGHSH and LQKENI. The V and J genes are TRBV18 and TRBJ2-7; 7 bases align to TRBD2. The TCR originated in a human donor in good health (CMV status not recorded). Some clones in this sample may be carry-over from other donors' samples. The sample here was cultured PBMCs, taken from culture after CMV antigen stimulation. The CDR3 reads CASSPKAGLSSYEQYF. DNA for the CDR3: TGTGCCAGCTCACCTAAAGCGGGGTTGAGCTCCTACGAGCAGTACTTC.